Presented here are 20 T cell receptor beta chains from one specimen sequenced in a study of control samples from healthy donors and cancer patients. Data came from immunoSEQ multiplex PCR; TCRdb stores just in-frame clones and leaves some out. The table lists about 29,000 clones, around 90% of them singletons. Sequencing used formalin-fixed, paraffin-embedded tissue. Receptor source: a female donor with melanoma.

The genes are TRBV3-1 (or the pseudogene TRBV3-2) and TRBJ2-7; 8 bases agree with TRBD2. CDR1 and CDR2 (germline): LGHDT, YNNKEL (reference sequence). The CDR3 sequence is 17 residues long. V trimming: 0 bases; J trimming: 5 bases; junction bases outside the gene matches: 12. The CDR3 coding sequence is TGTGCCAGCAGCCAAGAAAGGTGGAGCGGGAGAGGGAACGAGCAGTACTTC. Amino acid sequence: CASSQERWSGRGNEQYF.

The chain carries TRBV14 and TRBJ2-1, with D unresolved. The ends were cut back, 0 bases at V and 0 bases at J, with 18 bases in the middle. The CDR3 has 19 amino acids. Germline V gives CDR1 SGHDN, CDR2 FVKESK. CDR3 coding DNA: TGTGCCAGCAGCCAAGATCGGTTCAGTCCGCCTACCTCCTACAATGAGCAGTTCTTC. Its protein is CASSQDRFSPPTSYNEQFF.

The chain uses TRBV6-4 and TRBJ2-2; D may correspond to TRBD1 or TRBD2 (5 bases each). Germline CDR1 reads MRHNA; CDR2 reads SNTAGT. The length of the CDR3 is 14 residues. V was clipped by 5 bases and J by 2 bases, with 9 bases between them. This CDR3 is CASSRDANTGELFF. CDR3 nucleotides: TGTGCCAGCAGTAGGGACGCTAACACCGGGGAGCTGTTTTTT.

This chain links TRBV5-1 with TRBJ1-1; 7 bases fit TRBD1. After removal of 4 bases from V and 8 bases from J, the junction contained 11 bases not matched to a gene. Germline V gene sequence: CDR1 SGHRS, CDR2 YFSETQ. The CDR3 runs 14 residues. The CDR3 coding sequence is TGCGCCAGCAGCCTCGCGGGGACAGCGAGCGAAGCTTTCTTT. Translated, it gives CASSLAGTASEAFF.

V and J are TRBV6-4 and TRBJ2-7; 12 positions agree with TRBD2. From germline, CDR1 is MRHNA and CDR2 SNTAGT. Losses at the gene ends were 6 bases for V and 1 base for J; bases not matched to a gene: 7. The CDR3 contains 16 residues. The CDR3 DNA reads TGTGCCAGCAGAATGGGACTAGCGGGTTTTTCCTACGAGCAGTACTTC. Translation: CASRMGLAGFSYEQYF.

A word on this clone: Its ends do not fully match the called genes, so a read error is possible. V is TRBV27 and J is TRBJ2-6; D might be TRBD1 (5 bases). The CDR3 totals 14 residues. Per the germline V gene, CDR1 is MNHEY and CDR2 is SMNVEV (reference sequence). The CDR3 region has the DNA TGTGTCACCGCTACCAACTCTGGGGCCAACGTTCTGACTTTC. Protein: CVTATNSGANVLTF.

V and J are TRBV7-9 and TRBJ2-7, with D possibly TRBD1 on 6 matching bases. Germline CDR1 and CDR2: SEHNR and FQNEAQ (reference sequence). Trimming took 3 bases from V and 3 from J, leaving 12 bases between them. The CDR3 is 14 amino acids. Here the CDR3 DNA reads TGTGCCAGCAGCTTCAACTCGGACAGCTACGAGCAGTACTTC. Its translation: CASSFNSDSYEQYF.

The V call is TRBV6-4, the J call TRBJ1-2; TRBD1 might be the D (6 bases). The V gene lost 0 bases and the J gene lost 5 bases, with 10 bases spanning the gap. The CDR3 is 14 amino acids. Germline V CDR1 and CDR2: MRHNA, SNTAGT. CDR3 nucleotides: TGTGCCAGCAGTGACTCATGGGGGCGGTATGGCTACACCTTC. It codes for CASSDSWGRYGYTF.

The V call is TRBV18, the J call TRBJ2-7; no definite D call. The ends were cut back, 6 bases at V and 0 bases at J, with 9 bases in the middle. Per the germline V gene, CDR1 is KGHSH and CDR2 is LQKENI. This CDR3 comprises 13 residues. In DNA form, the CDR3 reads TGTGCCAGCTCGGACGAACACTCCTACGAGCAGTACTTC. It is translated as CASSDEHSYEQYF.

The rearrangement joins TRBV3-1 (or the pseudogene TRBV3-2) to TRBJ2-1; weak D call: TRBD2 (5 bases). V was trimmed by 1 base and J by 1 base, leaving 8 bases between them. The CDR3 sequence is 15 residues long. Germline CDR1 LGHDT, CDR2 YNNKEL (reference sequence). The CDR3 coding sequence is TGTGCCAGCAGCCAAGCGGGAACTTCCTACAATGAGCAGTTCTTC. Translated, it gives CASSQAGTSYNEQFF.

The rearrangement uses TRBV21-1 and TRBJ2-2; TRBD1, the table's D call, was not compared with the DNA. TRBV21-1 counts as a pseudogene. The CDR3 contains 18 residues. The CDR3 sequence: CASSNRTGTGLDTGELFF. The CDR3 DNA is TGTGCCAGCAGCAATCGGACCGGGACAGGGTTGGACACCGGGGAGCTGTTTTTT.

This clone was observed a single time. The CDR3 DNA follows: TGTGCCAGCTCACCCAAGGACGGCGGCAATCAGCCCCAGCATTTT. It is translated as CASSPKDGGNQPQHF. This chain links TRBV18 with TRBJ1-5; D is unclear. The ends were cut back, 3 bases at V and 2 bases at J, with 11 bases in the middle. The CDR3 loop spans 15 amino acids. The germline V gene has CDR1 KGHSH and CDR2 LQKENI. The entire variable domain, with the rest obtained from reference TRBV18 and TRBJ1-5, is as follows: NAGVMQNPRHLVRRRGQEARLRCSPMKGHSHVYWYRQLPEEGLKFMVYLQKENIIDESGMPKERFSAEFPKEGPSILRIQQVVRGDSAAYFCASSPKDGGNQPQHFGDGTRLSIL.

On this clone: Other DNA sequences in the same sample also yield this CDR3. The gene calls are TRBV5-1 and TRBJ2-7; D is perhaps TRBD1 (5 bases). The CDR3 is made up of 19 amino acids. Trimming pared 4 bases from V and 1 base from J, leaving 27 bases between. In germline, CDR1 is SGHRS, CDR2 YFSETQ. The CDR3 DNA is TGCGCCAGCAGCCAAAGGGGTGACAGCGCAGACGGCCCTTCCTACGAGCAGTACTTC. It yields the protein CASSQRGDSADGPSYEQYF.

In its sample, this clone was seen a few times. This rearrangement joins TRBV6-2 or TRBV6-3 to TRBJ2-1; D gene unclear. The V and J ends lost 4 bases and 4 bases respectively, with 11 bases between them. This CDR3 spans 14 amino acids. Germline CDR1 is MNHEY and CDR2 is SVGEGT. The CDR3 is CASSFDWAYNEQFF. The CDR3 DNA is TGTGCCAGCAGTTTCGACTGGGCATACAATGAGCAGTTCTTC.

Details on this clone: This specimen includes other DNA sequences encoding the same CDR3. The rearrangement uses TRBV5-4 and TRBJ2-7, with 10 bases that match TRBD2. Germline V lookup: CDR1 SGHNT, CDR2 YYREEE (reference sequence). This CDR3 contains 15 residues. J was trimmed by 5 bases and V by 4 bases; bases with no gene match: 9. The CDR3 reads CASSVPLAGVNEQYF. CDR3 coding DNA: TGTGCCAGCAGCGTCCCGCTAGCGGGAGTAAACGAGCAGTACTTC.

The rearrangement joins TRBV18 to TRBJ2-5; TRBD2 matches at 8 bases. Trimming cost V 2 bases and J 3 bases; bases outside gene matches: 2. Germline CDR1 is KGHSH and CDR2 is LQKENI. The CDR3 runs to 14 residues. DNA of the CDR3: TGTGCCAGCTCACCAGGGACTAGTAAAGAGACCCAGTACTTC. It yields the protein CASSPGTSKETQYF.

The rearrangement joins TRBV4-3 to TRBJ1-1, with 9 bases fitting TRBD1. V was pared by 9 bases and J by 6 bases, with 8 bases of the junction left unmatched. This CDR3 contains 13 residues. Germline CDR1 reads LGHNA; CDR2 reads YSLEER. The CDR3 DNA reads TGCGCCAGACAGGGACAGGGAAGCCCTGAAGCTTTCTTT. Translating gives CARQGQGSPEAFF.

A remark on this clone: Sequence at one end of the junction differs from germline and may be a read error. This chain joins TRBV2 and TRBJ2-7; 10 nucleotides align to TRBD1. In germline, CDR1 is SNHLY, CDR2 FYNNEI. This CDR3 is built from 14 residues. Here the CDR3 reads CASGRQGASYEQYF. As DNA, the CDR3 is TGTGCCAGTGGCCGACAGGGGGCGTCCTATGAGCAGTACTTC.

This chain connects TRBV7-6 to TRBJ2-1; D call uncertain. There are 13 residues in the CDR3. The germline V gene has CDR1 SGHVS and CDR2 FNYEAQ. Trimming removed 5 bases at V and 7 bases at J, with 12 bases between. The CDR3 DNA reads as TGTGCCAGCAGCCTACCAGGTGGTAATGAGCAGTTCTTC. Translating it yields CASSLPGGNEQFF.

The chain carries TRBV2 and TRBJ2-3; 7 bases match TRBD1. V was pared by 6 bases and J by 3 bases, with 9 bases of the junction left unmatched. This CDR3 has 15 residues. Germline V gene lookup returns CDR1 SNHLY and CDR2 FYNNEI. The CDR3 loop reads CASSLRDRGTDTQYF. The CDR3 nucleotides are TGTGCCAGCAGCCTCCGGGACAGAGGGACAGATACGCAGTATTTT. The variable domain in full, completed from reference TRBV2 and TRBJ2-3, reads EPEVTQTPSHQVTQMGQEVILRCVPISNHLYFYWYRQILGQKVEFLVSFYNNEISEKSEIFDDQFSVERPDGSNFTLKIRSTKLEDSAMYFCASSLRDRGTDTQYFGPGTRLTVL.